The text below deals with one TCR beta chain. The sample is drawn from a study of CD8 T cells in Susac syndrome. Roughly 0.45 to 1 ug RNA was reverse transcribed with random hexamers. Via MiXCR, TCRdb re-called the immunoSEQ multiplex PCR reads, giving one row per CDR3 protein. The repertoire holds approximately 160,000 distinct CDR3 sequences, with 80% to 95% as singletons. CD8+ and CD4+ T cells circulating in blood were sequenced for TCR beta. This CDR3 comprises 15 residues. Germline-derived CDR1 and CDR2 are DFQATT and SNEGSKA (reference sequence). The V and J ends lost 5 bases and 4 bases, in that order; junction bases with no gene match: 11.

The TCR comes from a human donor with multiple sclerosis. The chain has TRBV20-1 and TRBJ2-3; 8 bases are a match to TRBD2. Sequencing was performed on CD4+ T cells from PBMCs. The CDR3 reads CSAFPAGGAADTQYF. The CDR3 region has the DNA TGCAGTGCTTTCCCGGCCGGGGGGGCAGCAGATACGCAGTATTTT.